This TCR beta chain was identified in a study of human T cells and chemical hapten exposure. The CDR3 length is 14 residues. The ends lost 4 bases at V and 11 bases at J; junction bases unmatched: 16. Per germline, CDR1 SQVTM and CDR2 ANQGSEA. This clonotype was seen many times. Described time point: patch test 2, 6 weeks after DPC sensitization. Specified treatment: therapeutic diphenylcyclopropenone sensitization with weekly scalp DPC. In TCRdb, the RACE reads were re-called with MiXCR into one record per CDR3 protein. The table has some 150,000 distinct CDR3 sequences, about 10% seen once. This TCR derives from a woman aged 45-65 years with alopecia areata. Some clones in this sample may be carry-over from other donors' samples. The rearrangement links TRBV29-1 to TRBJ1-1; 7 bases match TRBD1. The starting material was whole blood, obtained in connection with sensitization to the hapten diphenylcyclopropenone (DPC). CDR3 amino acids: CSVVDRGRRYSAFF. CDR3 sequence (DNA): TGCAGCGTTGTAGATAGGGGGCGCAGATATAGTGCTTTCTTT.